This is a list of T cell receptor beta chains from one sample in a study of control samples from healthy donors and cancer patients. TCRdb keeps only in-frame clones here, not all; method: immunoSEQ multiplex PCR. The table includes over 65,000 clones, 94% detected once. Sequencing was carried out using blood. These receptors were collected from a woman aged 40 to 50 in good health. CDR3s include the opening cysteine and the closing phenylalanine or tryptophan. The D gene is left open where the match is weak.

V	J	length	D	DNA	CDR3
TRBV5-1	TRBJ2-1	15	TRBD1	TGCGCCAGCAGCTTGAGGGACAGGGGGCTAGGTGAGCAGTTCTTC	CASSLRDRGLGEQFF
TRBV6-5	TRBJ1-1	14	-	TGTGCCAGCAGTTACAGCGGGAGTGGCACTGAAGCTTTCTTT	CASSYSGSGTEAFF
TRBV28	TRBJ1-1	13	TRBD1	TGTGCCAGCAAGGCACAGGGGGACACTGAAGCTTTCTTT	CASKAQGDTEAFF
TRBV9	TRBJ1-6	15	-	TGTGCCAGCAGCGGAACGGGCGTCTATAATTCACCCCTCCACTTT	CASSGTGVYNSPLHF
TRBV9	TRBJ2-1	16	TRBD2	TGTGCCAGCGCGGCTAGCGGGGGGCCATCCTACAATGAGCAGTTCTTC	CASAASGGPSYNEQFF
TRBV5-6	TRBJ1-1	13	TRBD1	TGTGCCAGCAGCAGGGACAGTAACACTGAAGCTTTCTTT	CASSRDSNTEAFF
TRBV4-3	TRBJ1-2	14	-	TGCGCCAGCAGCCAAGATCGAGGGACCAATGGCTACACCTTC	CASSQDRGTNGYTF
TRBV7-7	TRBJ2-5	16	TRBD1	TGTGCTAGCCGCCCGATCGGGACAGGGGGAATGGAGACCCAGTACTTC	CASRPIGTGGMETQYF
TRBV6-2/TRBV6-3	TRBJ2-3	14	-	TGTGCCAGCAGTTACGCTTTCGGACTCGATACGCAGTATTTT	CASSYAFGLDTQYF
TRBV10-3	TRBJ1-2	14	-	TGTGCCATCAGTGAGTCTGTCAATTACTATGGCTACACCTTC	CAISESVNYYGYTF
TRBV6-4	TRBJ2-1	13	-	TGTGCCAGCAGTGACTCGGATAACAATGAGCAGTTCTTC	CASSDSDNNEQFF
TRBV15	TRBJ2-3	18	TRBD2	TGTGCCACCAGCAGAGATTGGTTCGGGGGGACTAGCACAGATACGCAGTATTTT	CATSRDWFGGTSTDTQYF
TRBV6-2/TRBV6-3	TRBJ1-5	14	-	TGTGCCAGCAGTTTACGACAGCAGCATCAGCCCCAGCATTTT	CASSLRQQHQPQHF
TRBV4-1	TRBJ1-4	17	-	TGCGCCAGCAGCCACCCGGTTCGTGGCAGCCGTAATGAAAAACTGTTTTTT	CASSHPVRGSRNEKLFF
TRBV6-5	TRBJ1-5	12	TRBD1	TGTGCCACTAGAATCTCCGGGGACAGGGTTCTTTTT	CATRISGDRVLF
TRBV30	TRBJ1-1	14	-	TGTGCCTGGACCCCCGGAGGGAAGCACACTGAAGCTTTCTTT	CAWTPGGKHTEAFF
TRBV3-1/TRBV3-2	TRBJ1-1	14	-	TGTGCCAGCAGCGGTTCGTTGGGGGGCACTGAAGCTTTCTTT	CASSGSLGGTEAFF
TRBV6-5	TRBJ1-2	14	-	TGTGCCAGCACCCAAGGGGAAGGGATCTATGGCTACACCTTC	CASTQGEGIYGYTF
TRBV12-3/TRBV12-4	TRBJ1-5	13	-	TGTGCCAGCAGTCTACAAGGCAATCAGCCCCAGCATTTT	CASSLQGNQPQHF